This TCR beta chain was recovered during a study of lymphopenia after photon versus proton radiotherapy (dated by TCRdb to 2018 to 2020). With respect to the entire study: The study compared the immunological effects of photon versus proton radiation therapy in patients with gastrointestinal tumors who developed high-grade lymphopenia. The cohort comprised approximately 21 patients with gastrointestinal tumors who received either photon or proton therapy and then developed lymphopenia. The study was designed to characterize how the impact on the immune system differs between the two radiation modalities.

Comments on this clone: Its specific antigen is unknown. No per-base quality is available; no much larger clone lies one base away.

What the authors observed across the whole study: During treatment, patients who received photon therapy lost naive T cells and TCR diversity and gained effector/memory populations, whereas patients who received proton therapy remained relatively stable. The survival association was assessed only in patients who died, and the authors presented better survival with proton therapy as a possibility rather than a demonstrated result. Among patients across the cohort who died, overall survival time showed an inverse correlation with a larger post-nadir drop in TCR diversity. Once the lymphocyte count had reached its nadir, the repertoires of photon-treated patients showed oligoclonal expansion, particularly of CD8+ Temra cells, and this expansion drove the decline in diversity.

From the germline V gene, CDR1 is MNHNS and CDR2 is SASEGT. V is cut by 3 bases and J by 3 bases, and the space between the germline ends is 8 bases. Including cysteine and phenylalanine, the CDR3 has 14 amino acids. Just CDR3 DNA is preserved here, 42 bases in frame from base 1. The method behind the library was the immunoSEQ multiplex PCR assay. Alongside multiparametric flow cytometry, deep sequencing of rearranged TCR beta loci was used to profile the T cell repertoires. TCRdb retrieved this table from immuneACCESS and kept in-frame rearrangements only. Not all clones are present; in checked studies, unresolved V genes account for under half, and no reason is known for the remainder. Recorded for this sample are about 64,000 clones; roughly 87% of them occurred a single time. Around 13% of the sample is in the top ten clones.

The source of this sequence is an elderly man with esophageal cancer. This receptor chain uses TRBV6-1 and TRBJ1-4, with the D gene not clear enough to name. Here the sequenced sample was peripheral blood, taken from a patient treated with proton-based radiotherapy. This receptor has the CDR3 CASSDSRANEKLFF. The DNA reads as follows: TGTGCCAGCAGTGATTCAAGGGCTAATGAAAAACTGTTTTTT.